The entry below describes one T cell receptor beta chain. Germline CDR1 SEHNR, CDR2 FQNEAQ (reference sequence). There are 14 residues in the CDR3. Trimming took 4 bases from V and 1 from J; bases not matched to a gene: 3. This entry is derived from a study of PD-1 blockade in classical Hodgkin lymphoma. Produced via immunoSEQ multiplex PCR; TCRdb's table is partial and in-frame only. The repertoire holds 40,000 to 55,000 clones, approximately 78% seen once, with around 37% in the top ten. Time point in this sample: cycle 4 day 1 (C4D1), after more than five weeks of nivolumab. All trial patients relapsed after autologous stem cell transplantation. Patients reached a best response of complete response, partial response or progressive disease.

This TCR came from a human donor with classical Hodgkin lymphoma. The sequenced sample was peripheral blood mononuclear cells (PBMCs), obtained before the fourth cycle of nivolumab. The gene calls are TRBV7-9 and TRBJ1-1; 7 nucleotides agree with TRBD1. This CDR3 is CASSSRGWNTEAFF. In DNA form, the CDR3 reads TGTGCCAGCAGCTCCAGGGGGTGGAACACTGAAGCTTTCTTT.